These 32 T cell receptor beta chains were sequenced from one sample in a study of T cells in Graves' hyperthyroidism and ophthalmopathy. Amplification targeted TCR beta CDR3 regions from RNA transcripts. Initially, a first-round RT-PCR of the TCR CDR3 employed the HTBI primer set. TCRdb re-derived calls from the multiplex PCR reads in MiXCR, one entry per CDR3 protein. The sample holds more than 95,000 distinct CDR3 sequences; about 50% are singletons and the top ten take roughly 26%. The sequenced sample consisted of blood. The origin of the receptors is a man aged 35 to 55 with Graves' hyperthyroidism.

For this clonotype: One base away lies a much larger clone, so this may be a sequencing read error. The V gene is TRBV11-3, the J gene TRBJ2-2, with 7 bases matching TRBD1. Germline loops: CDR1 SGHNT, CDR2 YENEEA. The CDR3 extends over 18 amino acids. V trimming: 1 base; J trimming: 4 bases; junction bases outside the gene matches: 12. The CDR3 bases are TGTGCCAGCAGCTTAGGTCATAAGGGGGCGCTTGTCACCGGGGAGCTGTTTTTT. It yields the protein CASSLGHKGALVTGELFF. Variable domain in full (rest from reference TRBV11-3 and TRBJ2-2): EAGVVQSPRYKIIEKKQPVAFWCNPISGHNTLYWYLQNLGQGPELLIRYENEEAVDDSQLPKDRFSAERLKGVDSTLKIQPAELGDSAVYLCASSLGHKGALVTGELFFGEGSRLTVL.

This clonotype has just one count. A junction end diverges from the germline sequence, so it may reflect a read error. The genes are TRBV5-1 and TRBJ1-2; 7 bases are shared with TRBD1. The CDR3 has 9 amino acids. CDR1 is SGHRS and CDR2 is YFSETQ in the germline V gene. CDR3 nucleotide sequence: TGCGCCAGCAGCTTGACAGGGGACTTC. Translated, it gives CASSLTGDF.

The table lists this clonotype with many counts. The chain combines TRBV10-3 with TRBJ2-2; possibly TRBD2 for D (5 bases). Trimming took off 4 bases at V and 0 bases at J, with 15 bases between the two ends. CDR1 is ENHRY, CDR2 SYGVKD, per germline. The CDR3 is made up of 17 amino acids. In nucleotides, the CDR3 is TGTGCCATCAGTGTCGGGGAGCGGAACGCGAACACCGGGGAGCTGTTTTTT. This translates into CAISVGERNANTGELFF.

This clonotype was recorded many times. The rearrangement links TRBV29-1 to TRBJ2-6; the match to TRBD1 covers 7 bases. The CDR3 sequence is 14 residues long. Germline CDR1 SQVTM, CDR2 ANQGSEA. The ends lost 4 bases at V and 4 bases at J; junction bases unmatched: 4. CDR3 nucleotide sequence: TGCAGCGTTGCCAGGGGGTCAGGGGCCAACGTCCTGACTTTC. It yields the protein CSVARGSGANVLTF.

The table lists this clonotype with many counts. V is TRBV19 and J is TRBJ2-1, with 8 bases aligning to TRBD1. The CDR3 covers 14 residues. The germline CDR1 and CDR2 sequences are LNHDA and SQIVND (reference sequence). With V trimmed by 5 bases and J by 8 bases, 8 bases remained unmatched. The CDR3, as DNA: TGTGCCAGTAGTGTTAAAGACAGGGGACATGAGCAGTTCTTC. Its protein is CASSVKDRGHEQFF.

The chain links TRBV7-2 to TRBJ1-1; D gene ambiguous. The CDR3 consists of 11 residues. The V gene's germline CDR1 is SGHTA and CDR2 FQGNSA. Trimming stripped 3 bases from V and 10 bases from J, with 9 bases between. For the CDR3, the DNA is TGTGCCAGCAGCTTTAGCGGGAGAGCTTTCTTT. As protein: CASSFSGRAFF.

The sample holds many counts of this clonotype. The chain combines TRBV20-1 with TRBJ2-1; TRBD2 matches 8 bases. The CDR3 loop spans 14 amino acids. V lost 3 bases to trimming and J lost 6 bases; unmatched junction nucleotides: 7. Germline V gene sequence: CDR1 DFQATT, CDR2 SNEGSKA (reference sequence). The CDR3, as DNA: TGCAGTGCTAGGGAGTCGGGAGGGGCCAATGAGCAGTTCTTC. This gives the protein CSARESGGANEQFF.

The chain is built from TRBV9 and TRBJ2-1, with 7 bases matching TRBD1. This CDR3 has 12 amino acids. Germline V CDR1 and CDR2: SGDLS, YYNGEE. J gave up 12 bases and V 0 bases, and 3 bases lay outside the gene matches. The CDR3 sequence: CASSVEGAAQFF. DNA for the CDR3: TGTGCCAGCAGCGTAGAGGGGGCGGCGCAGTTCTTC.

In its sample, this clonotype was seen many times. The V call is TRBV28, the J call TRBJ2-6; D call uncertain. This CDR3 has 14 amino acids. Deletions cut 7 bases from V and 2 bases from J, with 9 bases between. Germline CDR1 reads MDHEN; CDR2 reads SYDVKM. The CDR3 DNA is TGTGCCAGCAAAACAAGCCCTGGGGCCAACGTCCTGACTTTC. Protein sequence: CASKTSPGANVLTF. Together with reference TRBV28 and TRBJ2-6, the CDR3 gives the full variable domain: DVKVTQSSRYLVKRTGEKVFLECVQDMDHENMFWYRQDPGLGLRLIYFSYDVKMKEKGDIPEGYSVSREKKERFSLILESASTNQTSMYLCASKTSPGANVLTFGAGSRLTVL.

The V call is TRBV2, the J call TRBJ1-1; tentatively, D is TRBD1 (5 bases). The CDR3 length is 11 residues. Germline loops: CDR1 SNHLY, CDR2 FYNNEI. In DNA, the CDR3 is TGTGCTACCCAGGGGAACACTGAAGCTTTCTTT. Translated: CATQGNTEAFF.

Of note for this clonotype: Sequence at one end of the junction differs from germline and may be a read error. Written as DNA, the CDR3 is TGTGCCAGCAGTGACATAGACAAGGAGCAGTTCTTC. This encodes CASSDIDKEQFF. The chain couples TRBV6-5 to TRBJ2-1; D gene uncertain. CDR1 is MNHEY and CDR2 is SVGAGI in the germline V gene. The CDR3 loop spans 12 amino acids.

The sample holds many counts of this clonotype. The chain carries TRBV9 and TRBJ2-7; 11 positions match TRBD1. The CDR3 has 15 amino acids. After removal of 3 bases from V and 7 bases from J, the junction contained 9 bases not matched to a gene. The germline CDR1 and CDR2 sequences are SGDLS and YYNGEE. The CDR3 DNA is TGTGCCAGCAGCGCAGCAGGACAGGGGGCGCTTGAGCAGTACTTC. Translating gives CASSAAGQGALEQYF.

The V gene is TRBV29-1, the J gene TRBJ2-3, with 11 bases that match TRBD2. The V gene's germline CDR1 is SQVTM and CDR2 ANQGSEA. The CDR3 is made up of 14 amino acids. The V and J ends lost 6 bases and 3 bases, in that order; junction bases with no gene match: 5. The DNA of the CDR3 is TGCAGCGTGAAAGCTAGCGGGAGGACAGATACGCAGTATTTT. It encodes CSVKASGRTDTQYF.

The rearrangement links TRBV2 to TRBJ1-4; 11 bases fit TRBD1. Germline values: CDR1 SNHLY, CDR2 FYNNEI. The ends lost 5 bases at V and 8 bases at J; junction bases unmatched: 10. This CDR3 comprises 16 residues. This chain's CDR3 is CASSTGTGGSLEKLFF. The CDR3 DNA follows: TGTGCCAGCAGTACCGGGACAGGGGGGTCGTTGGAAAAACTGTTTTTT.

The chain is built from TRBV7-2 and TRBJ2-5; D ambiguous. V was pared by 3 bases and J by 5 bases, with 10 bases between. CDR1 SGHTA and CDR2 FQGNSA come from the germline V gene. CDR3 size: 13 residues. CDR3 nucleotides: TGTGCCAGCAGCTTGGGCACCGGGGAGACCCAGTACTTC. Protein: CASSLGTGETQYF.

This clonotype was recorded many times. This chain uses TRBV20-1 with TRBJ1-5; D not certain. V was cut by 0 bases and J by 9 bases, with 9 bases left in between. This CDR3 spans 12 amino acids. Looked up from germline, CDR1 is DFQATT and CDR2 is SNEGSKA (reference sequence). The CDR3 sequence is CSARDGGGPQHF. The CDR3 DNA reads as TGCAGTGCTAGAGATGGTGGCGGGCCCCAGCATTTT.

The chain links TRBV19 to TRBJ2-7; weak D call: TRBD2 (6 bases). This CDR3 contains 12 residues. Germline CDR1 is LNHDA and CDR2 is SQIVND (reference sequence). Between the trimmed V and J ends, which lost 4 bases and 7 bases, there was a span of 11 bases. The CDR3 DNA reads as TGTGCCAGTAGTAAACCAGGGACTGAGCAGTACTTC. It translates to CASSKPGTEQYF.

To note about this clonotype: This may be a read error, as it is one base from a much larger clone. The chain has TRBV6-5 and TRBJ2-3; D is perhaps TRBD1 or TRBD2 (5 bases each). Per germline, CDR1 MNHEY and CDR2 SVGAGI. V gave up 5 bases and J gave up 1 base, with 7 bases separating them. The CDR3 runs 13 residues. CDR3: CASSRGCTDTQYF. The CDR3 coding sequence is TGTGCCAGCAGTCGGGGCTGCACAGATACGCAGTATTTT.

A note on this clonotype: The CDR3 ends on some other residue instead of the conserved phenylalanine or tryptophan, so this is likely a read error. The gene calls are TRBV29-1 and TRBJ1-1; 11 bases are shared with TRBD1. Looked up from germline, CDR1 is SQVTM and CDR2 is ANQGSEA. The CDR3 spans 15 residues. J was trimmed by 2 bases and V by 7 bases; bases with no gene match: 9. The CDR3 region is CSAAGTGGINTEAFL. In nucleotides, the CDR3 is TGCAGCGCTGCGGGGACAGGGGGGATAAACACTGAAGCTTTCCTT.

Ten or more counts support this clonotype. The chain recombines TRBV6-2 or TRBV6-3 with TRBJ1-2, with 9 bases identical to TRBD1. This CDR3 is built from 12 residues. The V gene's germline CDR1 is MNHEY and CDR2 SVGEGT. Unmatched junction bases numbered 7, after V lost 5 bases and J lost 12 bases. CDR3 region: CASSRGTGFDTF. CDR3 DNA: TGTGCCAGCAGTCGTGGGACAGGGTTCGACACCTTC.

In its sample, this clonotype was seen many times. The J gene is TRBJ2-3, the V gene TRBV20-1, with 7 bases that match TRBD2. The J segment lost 4 bases and the V segment lost 2 bases, leaving 0 bases of the junction unmatched. CDR3 length: 12 amino acids. The V gene's germline CDR1 is DFQATT and CDR2 SNEGSKA (reference sequence). CDR3 bases: TGCAGTGCTAGACTAGCGGCAGATACGCAGTATTTT. As protein: CSARLAADTQYF.

V gene TRBV12-3 or TRBV12-4 combines with J gene TRBJ2-2, with 8 bases that match TRBD1. The V segment lost 5 bases and the J segment 9 bases; nucleotides outside the gene matches: 17. The CDR3 has 17 amino acids. The CDR3 DNA reads TGTGCCAGCAGTCACTTAAGGCAGGGGGCGTTTGGCAGGGAGCTGTTTTTT. Protein: CASSHLRQGAFGRELFF.

This clonotype was seen repeatedly, ten times or more. The V gene is TRBV7-2, the J gene TRBJ2-5; D not resolved. This CDR3 has 12 residues. Per germline, CDR1 SGHTA and CDR2 FQGNSA. V lost 5 bases and J 0 bases, leaving 4 bases between the germline ends. CDR3 sequence: CASSLNQETQYF. For the CDR3, the DNA is TGTGCCAGCAGCCTAAACCAAGAGACCCAGTACTTC.

This chain links TRBV11-2 with TRBJ1-1; D uncertain. The CDR3 loop spans 14 amino acids. CDR1 and CDR2 (germline): SGHAT, FQNNGV. V dropped 5 bases and J dropped 1 base, with 11 bases sitting between them. The CDR3 protein is CASSPEWRNTEAFF. CDR3 bases: TGTGCCAGCAGCCCCGAGTGGCGGAACACTGAAGCTTTCTTT.

This clonotype has ten or more counts. The chain uses TRBV11-3 and TRBJ2-5, with TRBD2 identical over 9 bases. V shed 1 base, J shed 1 base, and the junction held 7 bases outside the gene matches. Germline V gives CDR1 SGHNT, CDR2 YENEEA. The CDR3 is 17 amino acids. Here the CDR3 DNA reads TGTGCCAGCAGCTTAGGAGTAGCGGGAGTTGGCCAAGAGACCCAGTACTTC. Translating it yields CASSLGVAGVGQETQYF.

This clonotype was observed at least ten times. V is TRBV5-1 and J is TRBJ2-1; tentative D call: TRBD2 (6 bases). Trimming stripped 4 bases from V and 1 base from J, with 21 bases between. CDR1 is SGHRS, CDR2 YFSETQ, per germline. The CDR3 has 18 residues. As DNA, the CDR3 is TGCGCCAGCAGCCCCGCCCCGGGACTCCCAGCGTCCTACAATGAGCAGTTCTTC. Protein sequence: CASSPAPGLPASYNEQFF.

This clonotype was picked up many times. This chain links TRBV7-2 with TRBJ2-5; 11 nucleotides agree with TRBD2. After removal of 1 base from V and 5 bases from J, the junction contained 3 bases not matched to a gene. Germline V CDR1 and CDR2: SGHTA, FQGNSA. CDR3 length: 15 amino acids. CDR3 in amino acids: CASSLGLAGRETQYF. CDR3 bases: TGTGCCAGCAGCTTAGGACTAGCGGGACGGGAGACCCAGTACTTC.

As for this clonotype: Possible read error: a much larger clone is one base away. The chain couples TRBV6-6 to TRBJ1-5; the match to TRBD1 covers 9 bases. This CDR3 is 16 amino acids long. Germline assignment: CDR1 MNHNY and CDR2 SVGAGI (reference sequence). J lost 9 bases, V lost 5 bases, and 14 bases had no gene match. In nucleotides, the CDR3 is TGTGCCAGCAGTGTCCACCCGGGACAGGGACGCCGGCCCCAGCATTTT. It encodes CASSVHPGQGRRPQHF.

The chain uses TRBV20-1 and TRBJ1-5; 9 bases are shared with TRBD1. The V gene's germline CDR1 is DFQATT and CDR2 SNEGSKA (reference sequence). This CDR3 contains 15 residues. The junction had 13 bases not matched to a gene; V was cut back by 6 bases and J by 7 bases. CDR3 sequence: CSAKGQGLGEQPQHF. The CDR3 coding sequence is TGCAGTGCCAAGGGACAGGGCCTGGGCGAGCAGCCCCAGCATTTT.

The chain recombines TRBV4-2 with TRBJ2-2, with 8 bases identical to TRBD2. The CDR3 covers 16 residues. The V segment lost 0 bases and the J segment 4 bases; nucleotides outside the gene matches: 4. Germline V gives CDR1 LGHNA, CDR2 YNFKEQ. CDR3 coding DNA: TGTGCCAGCAGCCAAGAGTGGCTAGCGGGCACCGGGGAGCTGTTTTTT. It is translated as CASSQEWLAGTGELFF.

The V call is TRBV3-1, the J call TRBJ1-2; possibly TRBD1 for D (5 bases). This CDR3 has 17 amino acids. V was shortened by 0 bases and J by 3 bases, with 17 bases between the two germline ends. Germline V gene data show CDR1 as LGHDT and CDR2 as YNNKEL (reference sequence). Here the CDR3 reads CASSQDGYGTSHYGYTF. CDR3 in DNA: TGTGCCAGCAGCCAAGACGGTTATGGGACCTCCCACTATGGCTACACCTTC.

The CDR3 DNA sequence: TGTGCCAGCGGGGGACTAGCGGGGTATACCGGGGAGCTGTTTTTT. Protein sequence: CASGGLAGYTGELFF. The rearrangement links TRBV3-1 to TRBJ2-2, with TRBD2 identical over 13 bases. CDR3 length: 15 amino acids. V lost 8 bases to trimming and J lost 5 bases; unmatched junction nucleotides: 5. CDR1 and CDR2 from the germline V gene are LGHDT and YNNKEL (reference sequence).